This TCR beta chain emerged from a study of blood T cell repertoires in COVID-19. Turning to the study itself: Sources were T cells, B-cell-depleted T cells, or PBMCs; the material itself was cDNA or gDNA.

Germline CDR1 SEHNR, CDR2 FQNEAQ (reference sequence). The V and J ends lost 5 bases and 6 bases respectively, with 11 bases between them. The CDR3 has 12 amino acids. The method was immunoSEQ multiplex PCR; TCRdb's version includes in-frame clones alone and lacks a portion of them. The sample lists nearly 65,000 clones, around 80% occurring once. The chain employs TRBV7-9 and TRBJ2-7, with D possibly TRBD2 on 5 matching bases. This sequence originates from a human donor in a cohort sampled during active COVID-19. The sequenced sample was peripheral blood. Written as DNA, the CDR3 is TGTGCCAGCAGCCCCCCGGGGTTCGAGCAGTACTTC. Encoded protein: CASSPPGFEQYF.